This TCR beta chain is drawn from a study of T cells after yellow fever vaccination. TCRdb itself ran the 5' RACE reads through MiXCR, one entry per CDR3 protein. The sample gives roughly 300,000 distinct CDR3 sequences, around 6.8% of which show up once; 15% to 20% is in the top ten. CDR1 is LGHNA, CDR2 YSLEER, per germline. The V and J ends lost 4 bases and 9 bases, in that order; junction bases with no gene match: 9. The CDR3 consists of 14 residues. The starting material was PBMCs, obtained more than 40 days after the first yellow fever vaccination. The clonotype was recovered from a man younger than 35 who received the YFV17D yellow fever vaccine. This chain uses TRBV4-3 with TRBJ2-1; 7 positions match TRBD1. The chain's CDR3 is CASSPFSRGSEQFF. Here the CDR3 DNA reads TGCGCCAGCAGCCCTTTCTCCAGGGGGAGTGAGCAGTTCTTC.